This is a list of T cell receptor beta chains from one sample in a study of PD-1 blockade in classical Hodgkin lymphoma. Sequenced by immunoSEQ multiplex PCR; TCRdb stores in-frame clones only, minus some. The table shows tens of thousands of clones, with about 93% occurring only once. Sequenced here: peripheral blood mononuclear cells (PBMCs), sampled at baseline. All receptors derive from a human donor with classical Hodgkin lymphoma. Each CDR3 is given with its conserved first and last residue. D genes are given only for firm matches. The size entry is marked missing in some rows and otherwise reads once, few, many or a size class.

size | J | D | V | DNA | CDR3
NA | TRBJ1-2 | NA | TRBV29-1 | TGCAGCGTTGGGGCGGGGGTTAACTATGGCTACACCTTC | CSVGAGVNYGYTF
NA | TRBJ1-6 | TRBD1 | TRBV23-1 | TGCGCCAACCCCCCCGCGGACAGGTTTAATTCGAATTCACCCCTCCACTTT | CANPPADRFNSNSPLHF
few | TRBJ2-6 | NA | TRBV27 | TGTGCCAGCAGTTTAGGACCTGGGGCCAACGTCCTGACTTTC | CASSLGPGANVLTF
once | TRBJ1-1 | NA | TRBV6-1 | TGTGCCAGCAGTGAAAATTCGGGGCTTGCAGAAGCTTTCTTT | CASSENSGLAEAFF
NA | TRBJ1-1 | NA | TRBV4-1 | TGCGCCAGCAGTCAGGGGTACACTGAAGCTTTCTTT | CASSQGYTEAFF
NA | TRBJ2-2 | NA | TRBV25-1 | TGTGCCAGCAATCTACAGGGGAACACCGGGGAGCTGTTTTTT | CASNLQGNTGELFF
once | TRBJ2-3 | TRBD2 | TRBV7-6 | TGTGCCAGCAGCTCGCTTCCTATAGCGGGGACTAACACAGATACGCAGTATTTT | CASSSLPIAGTNTDTQYF
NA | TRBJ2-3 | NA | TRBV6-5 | TGTGCCAGCAGTTACTCCGCGGGGACAAGCACAGATACGCAGTATTTT | CASSYSAGTSTDTQYF
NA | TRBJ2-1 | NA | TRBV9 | TGTGCCAGCAGCGTAGGGACTCGGGAGCAGTTCTTC | CASSVGTREQFF
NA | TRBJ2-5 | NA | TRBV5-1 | TGCGCCAGCAGCTGGAACGGCCCCCAAGAGACCCAGTACTTC | CASSWNGPQETQYF
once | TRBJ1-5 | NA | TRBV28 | TGTGCCAGCAGTACTAGGGGTAATCAGCCCCAGCATTTT | CASSTRGNQPQHF
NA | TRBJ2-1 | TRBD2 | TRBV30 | TGTGCCTGGAGAGGGCTAGCGGGGGTTAATGAGCAGTTCTTC | CAWRGLAGVNEQFF
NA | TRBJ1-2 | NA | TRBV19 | TGTGCCAGTAGTAGGGAGTCGAGGACCGCCTCTAACTATGGCTACACCTTC | CASSRESRTASNYGYTF
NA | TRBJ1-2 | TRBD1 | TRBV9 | TGTGCCAGCAGCCCAGGGGGACCCGGGCTTGGCTACACCTTC | CASSPGGPGLGYTF
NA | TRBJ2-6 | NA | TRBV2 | TGTGCCAGCAGTTTCCAGATTACCTCTGGGGCCAACGTCCTGACTTTC | CASSFQITSGANVLTF
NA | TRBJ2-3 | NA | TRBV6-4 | TGTGCCAGCAGTGACTCCGGTCTAGCCGGGGATACGCAGTATTTT | CASSDSGLAGDTQYF
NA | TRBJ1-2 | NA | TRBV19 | TGTGCCAGTAGTTCCCTGGGGCGTGATCTTGATGGCTACACCTTC | CASSSLGRDLDGYTF
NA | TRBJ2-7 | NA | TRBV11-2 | TGTGCCAGCACTCAAGGGTGGGGTTACGAGCAGTACTTC | CASTQGWGYEQYF